This T cell receptor (beta chain) appears in the sequencing data of a study of CD8+CD57+ T cells in acquired aplastic anemia. This CDR3 spans 15 amino acids. V dropped 6 bases and J dropped 12 bases, with 24 bases sitting between them. Germline CDR1 and CDR2: SGDLS and YYNGEE. Genomic DNA acted as the template from which TCR beta VDJ combination and CDR3 sequence profiling were carried out. Each CDR3 protein is one row after TCRdb ran MiXCR on the reads. The table records under 350,000 distinct CDR3 sequences, about three fifths of them present only once. This clonotype was seen only a few times. Antigen specificity is unknown. General study findings and limits: Statistical testing detected no significant gap in CD8+ Simpson's diversity between patients and controls. Patients shared 25 to 35 CD8+ CDR3 sequences with controls.

The sequenced patients had an expansion of CD8+CD57+ cells seen by flow cytometry. All participating patients were living with severe acquired aplastic anemia. All patients were therapy-naive when blood was sampled. This chain links TRBV9 with TRBJ1-4; tentative D call: TRBD1 (6 bases). The sequencing sample was made of sorted CD4+, CD8+, or CD8+CD57+ T cells (not recorded which) from PBMCs. The sequence was collected from a human donor with aplastic anemia. The CDR3 region has the DNA TGTGCCAGCACCAAGGGGGGGACAACTAACGAAGAACTGTTTTTT. Residues: CASTKGGTTNEELFF.